The rows below give T cell receptor beta chains drawn from one sample of a study of T-cell memory formation after mild COVID-19. TCRdb called the 5' RACE reads again in MiXCR, with one record for every CDR3 protein. The table has fewer than 350,000 distinct CDR3 sequences, more than 13% seen once; the top ten hold under 25%. Sequenced material: PBMCs or a T cell subset sorted from them (not recorded which). These receptors were taken from a man younger than 30 who had mild COVID-19 (a few samples of this study predate the infection). Cell type and time point are not known. The CDR3 runs from the conserved cysteine through the conserved F or W. The D gene is left open where the match is weak. Clone size is stated in some rows and not others, as once, few, many or a class when expanded.

>TRBV27|few|TRBJ2-2|.
TGTGCCAGCGGGTTGGGGGAGCTGTTTTTT
CASGLGELFF
>TRBV7-2|.|TRBJ2-1|.
TGTGCCAGCACCGCGTCGGACAATGAGCAGTTCTTC
CASTASDNEQFF
>TRBV6-4|.|TRBJ2-1|TRBD1
TGTGCCAGCAGTATCGGGACAGGGGCCAATGAGCAGTTCTTC
CASSIGTGANEQFF
>TRBV3-1|few|TRBJ1-2|TRBD1
TGTGCCAGCAGCCCAAAGAGGGACAGGTCGATTGGCTACACCTTC
CASSPKRDRSIGYTF
>TRBV12-3/TRBV12-4|many|TRBJ2-1|TRBD2
TGTGCCAGAACTAGCGGGGGGGCTAATGAGCAGTTCTTC
CARTSGGANEQFF
>TRBV15|.|TRBJ2-7|TRBD1
TGTGCCACCAGCAGAGATCCGAGGACAGGGGCGTACTTC
CATSRDPRTGAYF
>TRBV7-2|.|TRBJ2-1|TRBD2
TGTGCCAGCAGCGCGACTAGCGGGTCGCAGTTCTTC
CASSATSGSQFF
>TRBV28|.|TRBJ2-3|.
TGTGCCAGCAGTTTGTCTCCCGGGTCGGCGGAGAGCACAGATACGCAGTATTTT
CASSLSPGSAESTDTQYF
>TRBV12-3/TRBV12-4|.|TRBJ1-2|.
TGTGCCAGCAGTTTAAGCCTTAACTATGGCTACACCTTC
CASSLSLNYGYTF
>TRBV9|.|TRBJ2-1|TRBD2
TGTGCCAGCAGCGATCAAGCGGGGCCTTACAATGAGCAGTTCTTC
CASSDQAGPYNEQFF
>TRBV6-4|many|TRBJ2-2|.
TGTGCCAGCAGTGAGACTAGCACCGGGGAGCTGTTTTTT
CASSETSTGELFF
>TRBV20-1|.|TRBJ1-5|TRBD1
TGCAGTGCTAGGACCGGGCAGGGGGGAGTTCAGCCCCAGCATTTT
CSARTGQGGVQPQHF
>TRBV3-1|few|TRBJ1-5|.
TGTGCCAGCAGCCAAGATGCCAGCAGCAATCAGCCCCAGCATTTT
CASSQDASSNQPQHF
>TRBV7-2|few|TRBJ2-5|.
TGTGCCAGCAGCTTTATCGCTGGGGAGACCCAGTACTTC
CASSFIAGETQYF
>TRBV20-1|few|TRBJ1-4|.
TGCAGTGCTATCGTCTATCGGGGAGAAAAACTGTTTTTT
CSAIVYRGEKLFF
>TRBV9|.|TRBJ2-6|.
TGTGCCAGCAGCGTACCCCCCGAGGCCAACGTCCTGACTTTC
CASSVPPEANVLTF
>TRBV19|few|TRBJ1-2|TRBD1
TGTGCCAGTAGCAAACTCCCGGGACAGGAGAACTATGGCTACACCTTC
CASSKLPGQENYGYTF
>TRBV27|few|TRBJ2-7|.
TGTGCCAGCAGTTGGGATATCGAATCCTACGAGCAGTACTTC
CASSWDIESYEQYF
>TRBV9|few|TRBJ2-1|TRBD1
TGTGCCAGCAGCGTTCAGGGGGCGATGGATGAGCAGTTCTTC
CASSVQGAMDEQFF
>TRBV10-3|few|TRBJ1-2|.
TGTGCCATCAGTGGACAGCCCTATGGCTACACCTTC
CAISGQPYGYTF
>TRBV6-6|few|TRBJ1-6|TRBD1
TGTGCCAGCAGGAGGGGACAGGGGCTGAATTCACCCCTCCACTTT
CASRRGQGLNSPLHF
>TRBV7-3|few|TRBJ2-2|TRBD2
TGTGCCAGCAGCTTAGACCTAGCGGGGGCCGGGGAGCTGTTTTTT
CASSLDLAGAGELFF
>TRBV6-5|.|TRBJ2-1|TRBD1
TGTGCCAGCAGTTTTCGCGGGACAGGGGGGGGTGAGCAGTTCTTC
CASSFRGTGGGEQFF
>TRBV2|few|TRBJ1-1|.
TGTGCCAGCCCCAAGGGGGTGGGCACTGAAGCTTTCTTT
CASPKGVGTEAFF
>TRBV6-5|.|TRBJ2-5|.
TGTGCCAGCAAGTGGCAGCGGCTCCAAGAGACCCAGTACTTC
CASKWQRLQETQYF
>TRBV6-2/TRBV6-3|.|TRBJ1-1|.
TGTGCCAGCAGGCAGTGGGAGAACACTGAAGCTTTCTTT
CASRQWENTEAFF
>TRBV7-3|.|TRBJ2-3|.
TGTGCCAGCAGCTACAGGGCGCCTCGGGATACGCAGTATTTT
CASSYRAPRDTQYF
>TRBV12-5|.|TRBJ1-2|.
TGTGCTAGTGGCCGGGTAAAAGGTGGCTACACCTTC
CASGRVKGGYTF
>TRBV6-1|few|TRBJ1-5|TRBD1
TGTGCCAGCAGCTATTTCTGGGCCGGGACAGGGCATCAGCCCCAGCATTTT
CASSYFWAGTGHQPQHF
>TRBV9|.|TRBJ2-5|.
TGTGCCAGCAGCGTAGACTGGGCGGAGACCCAGTACTTC
CASSVDWAETQYF
>TRBV5-1|.|TRBJ2-3|.
TGCGCCAGCAGCTTCGACAGCCCTTCTCCAGATACGCAGTATTTT
CASSFDSPSPDTQYF
>TRBV21-1|.|TRBJ2-7|.
TGTGCCAGCAGCATCCTCCGGGACTACGAGCAGTACTTC
CASSILRDYEQYF
>TRBV20-1|few|TRBJ1-2|TRBD1
TGCAGTGCTTTTAACCGGGACAGGGCTTCTAACTATGGCTACACCTTC
CSAFNRDRASNYGYTF
>TRBV5-1|many|TRBJ1-3|.
TGCGCCAGCAGCTTGGAACAGAGCTCTGGAAACACCATATATTTT
CASSLEQSSGNTIYF
>TRBV18|.|TRBJ2-3|TRBD2
TGTGCCAGCTCACCACCCCGAGCGGGGGGTGTGGACGATACGCAGTATTTT
CASSPPRAGGVDDTQYF
>TRBV28|.|TRBJ1-5|TRBD1
TGTGCCAGCAGTTTATGGACAGGGGGCTTCAATCAGCCCCAGCATTTT
CASSLWTGGFNQPQHF
>TRBV6-2/TRBV6-3|.|TRBJ2-7|.
TGTGCCAGCAGTTACGGAGACTGGCAGTACTTC
CASSYGDWQYF
>TRBV7-9|.|TRBJ2-7|.
TGTGCCAGCAGCGACCCCACAGGATACTACGAGCAGTACTTC
CASSDPTGYYEQYF
>TRBV10-3|few|TRBJ2-6|.
TGTGCCATCAGTGAGGGGGCCGGGTGGAGCTCTGGGGCCAACGTCCTGACTTTC
CAISEGAGWSSGANVLTF
>TRBV3-1|.|TRBJ2-3|.
TGTGCCAGCAGCCAACGAGGTGGAGATACGCAGTATTTT
CASSQRGGDTQYF
>TRBV19|.|TRBJ1-1|.
TGTGCCAGTAGTATGAGGGGTAACACTGAAGCTTTCTTT
CASSMRGNTEAFF
>TRBV7-3|.|TRBJ2-2|TRBD2
TGTGCCAGCAGCGGCGGGGGGGCGGCCAACACCGGGGAGCTGTTTTTT
CASSGGGAANTGELFF
>TRBV10-3|few|TRBJ2-2|.
TGTGCCGTCCGTAATGAGGGGTCCGGGGAGCTGTTTTTT
CAVRNEGSGELFF
>TRBV19|few|TRBJ1-2|.
TGTGCCAGTAGGCGTTACTATGGCTACACCTTC
CASRRYYGYTF
>TRBV27|.|TRBJ2-3|.
TGTGCCAGCAGAAGCCTTACATCGACAGCGACAGATACGCAGTATTTT
CASRSLTSTATDTQYF
>TRBV5-8|.|TRBJ2-3|.
TGTGCCAGCAGCCTGACCGTTTATGGAGACACAGATACGCAGTATTTT
CASSLTVYGDTDTQYF
>TRBV7-9|.|TRBJ1-2|.
TGTGCCAGCAGCCCGCGGACCGGCTACACCTTC
CASSPRTGYTF
>TRBV10-3|.|TRBJ1-2|TRBD1
TGTGCCATCGGGGGACAGTGGAACTATGGCTACACCTTC
CAIGGQWNYGYTF
>TRBV7-9|.|TRBJ2-6|.
TGTGCCAGCAGCGCGCCGGTTGCTGGGGCCAACGTCCTGACTTTC
CASSAPVAGANVLTF
>TRBV18|.|TRBJ2-3|.
TGTGCCAGCTCACTAGGGAGTGGGGATACGCAGTATTTT
CASSLGSGDTQYF
>TRBV7-2|.|TRBJ2-7|TRBD1
TGTGCCAGCAGGCCCAGGGGGCAACACGAGCAGTACTTC
CASRPRGQHEQYF
>TRBV20-1|few|TRBJ1-4|.
TGCAGTGCTAGATTCAGGGAGGAAAAACTGTTTTTT
CSARFREEKLFF
>TRBV20-1|few|TRBJ2-4|.
TGCAGTGCACCCGGGGGCACCCAAAACATTCAGTACTTC
CSAPGGTQNIQYF
>TRBV5-1|few|TRBJ1-1|.
TGCGCCAGCAGCTTTGGTACTCCCGAAGCTTTCTTT
CASSFGTPEAFF
>TRBV6-5|few|TRBJ1-4|TRBD1
TGTGCCAGCAGCTCCCTTGCGGACAGGAAAGAAGGTAGTCACGAAAAACTGTTTTTT
CASSSLADRKEGSHEKLFF
>TRBV3-1|.|TRBJ1-3|.
TGTGCCAGCAGCCCCCGAAGAGGAAACACCATATATTTT
CASSPRRGNTIYF
>TRBV5-1|.|TRBJ2-5|TRBD2
TGCGCCAGCAGCCCCACACTAGCGGGGGGGCGGGAGACCCAGTACTTC
CASSPTLAGGRETQYF
>TRBV20-1|many|TRBJ1-5|TRBD1
TGCAGCGCCAGACAGGGGAATCAGCCCCAGCATTTT
CSARQGNQPQHF
>TRBV7-2|.|TRBJ1-2|.
TGTGCCAGCAGCCCCTCCCCAGGAGACTATGGCTACACCTTC
CASSPSPGDYGYTF